A single sample gave rise to the 7 T cell receptor beta chains below, sequenced in a study of blood T cell repertoires in COVID-19. Libraries were prepared by immunoSEQ multiplex PCR; TCRdb keeps only in-frame clonotypes and omits some of them. This repertoire shows about 190,000 clones, around 90% found once; its top ten account for about 0.58%. The sample consisted of peripheral blood. The receptors were sampled from a man in his fifties with acute or convalescent COVID-19.

The chain employs TRBV3-1 (or the pseudogene TRBV3-2) and TRBJ2-6; no clear D gene. The CDR3 has 15 residues. Germline values: CDR1 LGHDT, CDR2 YNNKEL (reference sequence). The V gene lost 2 bases and the J gene lost 0 bases, with 5 bases spanning the gap. The CDR3 protein is CASSQRSSGANVLTF. The CDR3 DNA follows: TGTGCCAGCAGCCAAAGGAGCTCTGGGGCCAACGTCCTGACTTTC.

This chain connects TRBV5-4 to TRBJ2-2; 9 bases map to TRBD1. The V segment lost 0 bases and the J segment 0 bases; nucleotides outside the gene matches: 9. The CDR3 is 19 residues long. The germline CDR1 and CDR2 sequences are SGHNT and YYREEE (reference sequence). CDR3 nucleotide sequence: TGTGCCAGCAGCTTGGGGTGGGGACAGGGACGTGCGAACACCGGGGAGCTGTTTTTT. Translation: CASSLGWGQGRANTGELFF.

The chain links TRBV9 to TRBJ2-7, with no clear D. V dropped 0 bases and J dropped 3 bases, with 10 bases sitting between them. CDR1 is SGDLS and CDR2 is YYNGEE in the germline V gene. The CDR3 runs 14 residues. This CDR3 reads CASSVGGSSYEQYF. The CDR3 DNA reads TGTGCCAGCAGCGTAGGAGGTAGCAGCTACGAGCAGTACTTC.

This chain uses TRBV6-6 with TRBJ1-1; 9 bases are a match to TRBD1. The J segment lost 9 bases and the V segment lost 5 bases, leaving 7 bases of the junction unmatched. The CDR3 loop spans 13 amino acids. Looked up from germline, CDR1 is MNHNY and CDR2 is SVGAGI (reference sequence). The CDR3 region is CASSSGDRDKAFF. CDR3 coding DNA: TGTGCCAGCAGTAGTGGGGACAGGGACAAAGCTTTCTTT.

Only one count was recorded for this clone. The chain joins TRBV2 to TRBJ1-6; 8 nucleotides agree with TRBD1. The germline CDR1 and CDR2 sequences are SNHLY and FYNNEI. J lost 9 bases, V lost 5 bases, and 6 bases had no gene match. The CDR3 is made up of 14 amino acids. The CDR3: CASSLQGEPSPLHF. As DNA, the CDR3 is TGTGCCAGCAGTTTACAGGGGGAGCCTTCACCCCTCCACTTT.

CDR3 bases: TGCGCCAGCAGCCAGAGAGTCGGGGAACTTTTGGGCAAAAACATTCAGTACTTC. Its protein is CASSQRVGELLGKNIQYF. The chain joins TRBV4-1 to TRBJ2-4; tentative D call: TRBD2 (5 bases). V was cut by 3 bases and J by 3 bases, with 21 bases left in between. Germline CDR1 is MGHRA and CDR2 is YSYEKL. This CDR3 region has 18 residues.

The chain recombines TRBV29-1 with TRBJ2-2; D remains ambiguous. This CDR3 region has 12 residues. CDR1 is SQVTM and CDR2 is ANQGSEA in the germline V gene. V was shortened by 6 bases and J by 3 bases, with 8 bases between the two germline ends. This CDR3 reads CSVFQDTGELFF. The CDR3 DNA reads as TGCAGCGTGTTCCAGGACACCGGGGAGCTGTTTTTT.